The next 30 T cell receptor beta chains were all read from a single sample in a study of blood T cell repertoires in COVID-19. Only in-frame clones appear in the TCRdb table, and some are missing; sequencing was by immunoSEQ multiplex PCR. The data contain around 170,000 clones, 85% to 90% of them singletons. Sample: peripheral blood. These receptors originate from a man in his fifties with active or convalescent COVID-19.

The rearrangement uses TRBV4-1 and TRBJ2-1; no clear D. The germline V gene encodes CDR1 MGHRA and CDR2 YSYEKL. The CDR3 is 14 amino acids. The V and J ends lost 5 bases and 0 bases respectively, with 8 bases between them. CDR3 coding DNA: TGCGCCAGCAGCTTACAAAGCTCCTACAATGAGCAGTTCTTC. This gives the protein CASSLQSSYNEQFF.

As DNA, the CDR3 is TGTGCCAGGACCGGGAACTCCAATCAGCCCCAGCATTTT. This translates into CARTGNSNQPQHF. The chain joins TRBV6-5 to TRBJ1-5; D ambiguous. Deletions cut 9 bases from V and 3 bases from J, with 12 bases between. Germline lookup yields CDR1 MNHEY and CDR2 SVGAGI. This CDR3 is 13 amino acids long.

In the case of this clone: In the same sample, other DNA sequences code for this CDR3. The genes are TRBV18 and TRBJ2-7, with D perhaps matching TRBD2 (6 bases). Germline CDR1 reads KGHSH; CDR2 reads LQKENI. The CDR3 is made up of 13 amino acids. Between the trimmed V and J ends, which lost 3 bases and 3 bases, there was a span of 9 bases. Written as DNA, the CDR3 is TGTGCCAGCTCACCCCCCGGGGGCTACGAGCAGTACTTC. It codes for CASSPPGGYEQYF.

The chain combines TRBV6-6 with TRBJ1-2, with 7 bases identical to TRBD1. The V gene end was trimmed by 7 bases and the J gene end by 8 bases; junction bases not matched to a gene: 7. The V gene's germline CDR1 is MNHNY and CDR2 SVGAGI (reference sequence). The CDR3 totals 12 residues. CDR3 region: CASTNQGEGYTF. The CDR3 region has the DNA TGTGCCAGCACCAACCAGGGGGAAGGCTACACCTTC.

The chain employs TRBV6-5 and TRBJ1-6; 9 bases fit TRBD1. CDR3 length: 15 residues. With V trimmed by 6 bases and J by 7 bases, 7 bases remained unmatched. CDR1 is MNHEY and CDR2 is SVGAGI in the germline V gene. CDR3 in amino acids: CASRTPGQGNSPLHF. CDR3 bases: TGTGCCAGCAGAACCCCGGGACAGGGAAATTCACCCCTCCACTTT.

The chain employs TRBV9 and TRBJ2-1; TRBD1 agrees at 10 bases. The CDR3 length is 15 residues. V shed 4 bases, J shed 2 bases, and the junction held 3 bases outside the gene matches. Germline V gene data show CDR1 as SGDLS and CDR2 as YYNGEE. CDR3 amino acids: CASSPGTGAYNEQFF. In DNA form, the CDR3 reads TGTGCCAGCAGCCCCGGGACAGGGGCCTACAATGAGCAGTTCTTC.

The V and J genes are TRBV4-1 and TRBJ1-6, with TRBD1 matching 9 bases. CDR3 length: 14 amino acids. The V gene end was trimmed by 5 bases and the J gene end by 8 bases; junction bases not matched to a gene: 4. Germline lookup yields CDR1 MGHRA and CDR2 YSYEKL. The CDR3 nucleotides are TGCGCCAGCAGCAAGGACAGGGGTCATTCACCCCTCCACTTT. Translated, it gives CASSKDRGHSPLHF.

The chain links TRBV6-6 to TRBJ1-1, with a possible D match to TRBD1 (6 bases). CDR3 size: 14 residues. Per germline, CDR1 MNHNY and CDR2 SVGAGI (reference sequence). The ends were cut back, 6 bases at V and 5 bases at J, with 16 bases in the middle. The CDR3 is CASSPPRDTTEAFF. The CDR3 nucleotides are TGTGCCAGCAGCCCCCCCAGGGACACTACTGAAGCTTTCTTT.

The chain employs TRBV2 and TRBJ2-7, with 8 bases aligning to TRBD1. The CDR3 is 14 residues long. V shed 5 bases, J shed 3 bases, and the junction held 6 bases outside the gene matches. Germline V lookup: CDR1 SNHLY, CDR2 FYNNEI. The CDR3 is CASSFGQGNYEQYF. In DNA, the CDR3 is TGTGCCAGCAGTTTTGGACAGGGTAACTACGAGCAGTACTTC.

The chain combines TRBV6-1 with TRBJ2-5; no clear D. CDR1 MNHNS and CDR2 SASEGT come from the germline V gene. The CDR3 is 13 amino acids. V was clipped by 1 base and J by 2 bases, with 5 bases between them. The CDR3 here is CASSEDWQETQYF. The CDR3 coding sequence is TGTGCCAGCAGTGAAGACTGGCAAGAGACCCAGTACTTC.

The chain combines TRBV6-2 or TRBV6-3 with TRBJ1-5; 10 bases map to TRBD1. This CDR3 contains 16 residues. Germline CDR1 is MNHEY and CDR2 is SVGEGT. The trim removed 2 bases at V and 4 bases at J, leaving 5 bases unmatched. The CDR3 protein is CASSYPGQGGNQPQHF. CDR3 in DNA: TGTGCCAGCAGTTACCCTGGACAGGGGGGAAATCAGCCCCAGCATTTT.

CDR3 sequence reads: CASSQELAGEWGELFF. CDR3 bases: TGCGCCAGCAGCCAAGAGCTAGCGGGAGAGTGGGGGGAGCTGTTTTTT. The J gene is TRBJ2-2, the V gene TRBV4-3; 10 bases match TRBD2. V was clipped by 0 bases and J by 8 bases; unmatched bases: 6. Germline CDR1 and CDR2: LGHNA and YSLEER. The CDR3 sequence is 16 residues long.

The rearrangement uses TRBV5-8 and TRBJ2-1; D call uncertain. Trimming removed 2 bases at V and 7 bases at J, with 7 bases between. This CDR3 is built from 12 residues. The germline V gene encodes CDR1 SGHTS and CDR2 YDEGEE. The CDR3 DNA reads TGTGCCAGCAGCTTAAATAGAAATGAGCAGTTCTTC. It encodes CASSLNRNEQFF.

The rearrangement joins TRBV27 to TRBJ1-4; D remains unclear. The V end was cut by 6 bases, the J end by 0 bases, with 11 bases between. The CDR3 has 15 residues. CDR1 is MNHEY, CDR2 SMNVEV, per germline (reference sequence). The CDR3 DNA is TGTGCCAGCAGCCCTACAGAAGCAACTAATGAAAAACTGTTTTTT. Its translation is CASSPTEATNEKLFF. The variable domain in full, completed from reference TRBV27 and TRBJ1-4, reads EAQVTQNPRYLITVTGKKLTVTCSQNMNHEYMSWYRQDPGLGLRQIYYSMNVEVTDKGDVPEGYKVSRKEKRNFPLILESPSPNQTSLYFCASSPTEATNEKLFFGSGTQLSVL.

This clone was seen just once. This chain connects TRBV6-5 to TRBJ1-1, with D tentatively TRBD1 (5 bases). This CDR3 is 13 amino acids long. CDR1 and CDR2 from the germline V gene are MNHEY and SVGAGI. V lost 2 bases, J lost 3 bases, and 7 bases lay in between. The CDR3 coding sequence is TGTGCCAGCAGTTACGAAGGGGACACTGAAGCTTTCTTT. It is translated as CASSYEGDTEAFF.

This sequence joins TRBV7-9 and TRBJ2-2, with TRBD1 matching 8 bases. The junction had 7 bases not matched to a gene; V was cut back by 5 bases and J by 5 bases. The CDR3 loop spans 15 amino acids. Germline assignment: CDR1 SEHNR and CDR2 FQNEAQ (reference sequence). Here the CDR3 reads CASSPQGARTGELFF. The DNA for the CDR3 is TGTGCCAGCAGCCCGCAGGGGGCAAGGACCGGGGAGCTGTTTTTT.

This chain uses TRBV4-3 with TRBJ1-6; D remains unclear. CDR1 and CDR2 from the germline V gene are LGHNA and YSLEER. V was clipped by 3 bases and J by 6 bases, with 9 bases between them. This CDR3 comprises 14 residues. This chain's CDR3 is CASSHGVSNSPLHF. CDR3 nucleotides: TGCGCCAGCAGCCACGGGGTGAGTAATTCACCCCTCCACTTT.

The rearrangement uses TRBV4-2 and TRBJ2-7, with 9 bases lining up with TRBD2. Trimming cost V 0 bases and J 1 base; bases outside gene matches: 7. The germline gives CDR1 LGHNA, CDR2 YNFKEQ. The CDR3 sequence is 17 residues long. In nucleotides, the CDR3 is TGTGCCAGCAGCCAAGAAAGAGGCGGGGGGGTGTCCTACGAGCAGTACTTC. Its protein product is CASSQERGGGVSYEQYF.

This chain links TRBV2 with TRBJ2-3; 7 bases fit TRBD2. This CDR3 contains 14 residues. J was trimmed by 4 bases and V by 4 bases; bases with no gene match: 5. Germline lookup yields CDR1 SNHLY and CDR2 FYNNEI. CDR3 loop: CASSVGGGADTQYF. The CDR3 DNA reads as TGTGCCAGCAGTGTCGGGGGAGGGGCAGATACGCAGTATTTT.

The V and J genes are TRBV7-9 and TRBJ1-2; D is ambiguous. CDR1 is SEHNR and CDR2 is FQNEAQ in the germline V gene (reference sequence). V was clipped by 10 bases and J by 0 bases, with 12 bases between them. This CDR3 is 13 amino acids long. This chain's CDR3 is CATRRSANYGYTF. The CDR3 DNA sequence: TGTGCCACCCGCCGATCAGCTAACTATGGCTACACCTTC.

The gene calls are TRBV11-3 and TRBJ2-7; no firm D call. This CDR3 has 14 amino acids. V was shortened by 4 bases and J by 1 base, with 11 bases between the two germline ends. Germline V lookup: CDR1 SGHNT, CDR2 YENEEA. CDR3 residues: CASSWVADSYEQYF. The CDR3 bases are TGTGCCAGCAGCTGGGTAGCAGATTCCTACGAGCAGTACTTC.

The chain uses TRBV19 and TRBJ1-1, with D uncertain. The CDR3 totals 14 residues. The ends were cut back, 1 base at V and 3 bases at J, with 9 bases in the middle. CDR1 is LNHDA and CDR2 is SQIVND in the germline V gene (reference sequence). CDR3 region: CASSIAGFDTEAFF. The CDR3 DNA reads as TGTGCCAGTAGTATAGCAGGATTCGACACTGAAGCTTTCTTT.

The CDR3 DNA is TGTGCCAGCAGCGTAGTTGGGAGTAATGAAAAACTGTTTTTT. Its protein is CASSVVGSNEKLFF. This rearrangement joins TRBV9 to TRBJ1-4, with D unclear. The V end was cut by 0 bases, the J end by 4 bases, with 7 bases between. This CDR3 has 14 amino acids. Germline lookup yields CDR1 SGDLS and CDR2 YYNGEE.

This clone was counted a single time. V usage is TRBV7-2 and J usage is TRBJ1-5, with 7 bases lining up with TRBD1. V lost 3 bases to trimming and J lost 3 bases; unmatched junction nucleotides: 5. The CDR3 sequence is 15 residues long. The germline V gene encodes CDR1 SGHTA and CDR2 FQGNSA. The CDR3 loop reads CASSFADRLNQPQHF. The CDR3 nucleotides read TGTGCCAGCAGCTTTGCGGACAGGCTCAATCAGCCCCAGCATTTT.

The chain carries TRBV2 and TRBJ2-1; the match to TRBD2 covers 12 bases. Germline lookup yields CDR1 SNHLY and CDR2 FYNNEI. The CDR3 spans 15 residues. V was clipped by 7 bases and J by 9 bases; unmatched bases: 10. The CDR3 spells CASKVSSGGATEQFF. DNA of the CDR3: TGTGCCAGCAAGGTTTCTAGCGGGGGGGCCACTGAGCAGTTCTTC.

The rearrangement links TRBV18 to TRBJ1-1, with 7 bases identical to TRBD1. Germline V lookup: CDR1 KGHSH, CDR2 LQKENI. CDR3 size: 15 residues. The V and J ends lost 5 bases and 1 base, in that order; junction bases with no gene match: 7. For the CDR3, the DNA is TGTGCCAGCTCATTCGGACAGGAGACGAACACTGAAGCTTTCTTT. Protein product: CASSFGQETNTEAFF.

The chain combines TRBV27 with TRBJ2-3, with 10 bases matching TRBD1. This CDR3 spans 15 amino acids. V was clipped by 6 bases and J by 0 bases; unmatched bases: 3. In germline, CDR1 is MNHEY, CDR2 SMNVEV (reference sequence). CDR3 nucleotide sequence: TGTGCCAGCAGATCGGACAGGGGGAGCACAGATACGCAGTATTTT. Its translation: CASRSDRGSTDTQYF.

The chain combines TRBV7-8 with TRBJ2-3, with D possibly TRBD1 on 6 matching bases. CDR1 is SGHVS and CDR2 is FQNEAQ in the germline V gene. CDR3 size: 15 residues. Trimming removed 5 bases at V and 6 bases at J, with 18 bases between. CDR3 in amino acids: CASSRRDTETDTQYF. CDR3 DNA sequence: TGTGCCAGCAGCCGCCGGGACACCGAAACGGATACGCAGTATTTT.

This clone was picked up a small number of times. The rearrangement uses TRBV25-1 and TRBJ1-6; D might be TRBD1 (6 bases). V lost 8 bases and J lost 8, with 19 bases in between. The germline gives CDR1 MGHDK, CDR2 SYGVNS. The CDR3 has 15 amino acids. The CDR3 is CASERKGRGDSPLHF. The DNA of the CDR3 is TGTGCCAGCGAGAGGAAAGGGAGGGGGGATTCACCCCTCCACTTT. Looking up the rest from reference TRBV25-1 and TRBJ1-6 gives the full variable domain: EADIYQTPRYLVIGTGKKITLECSQTMGHDKMYWYQQDPGMELHLIHYSYGVNSTEKGDLSSESTVSRIRTEHFPLTLESARPSHTSQYLCASERKGRGDSPLHFGNGTRLTVT.

J is TRBJ1-1 and V is TRBV6-5; D may be TRBD1 (5 bases). The CDR3 has 12 residues. V was clipped by 11 bases and J by 4 bases, with 14 bases between them. Germline V gives CDR1 MNHEY, CDR2 SVGAGI. CDR3 sequence reads: CAGGFKTTEAFF. The CDR3 region has the DNA TGTGCCGGGGGGTTTAAAACCACTGAAGCTTTCTTT.